These 32 T cell receptor beta chains share one sample of origin, sequenced in a study of T cell changes during pregnancy in multiple sclerosis. Method: immunoSEQ multiplex PCR; TCRdb's copy keeps in-frame clones and lacks some. The sample includes approximately 31,000 clones, under 95% seen only once; the top ten take approximately 0.41%. The sequences come from CD4+ T cells from peripheral blood mononuclear cells, collected in the second trimester of pregnancy. These receptors were obtained from a female donor with multiple sclerosis, enrolled in a pregnancy study.

The chain uses TRBV19 and TRBJ1-2; the match to TRBD1 covers 7 bases. With 10 bases clipped from V and 3 bases from J, the junction kept 5 bases outside the gene matches. The CDR3 contains 12 residues. Germline values: CDR1 LNHDA, CDR2 SQIVND (reference sequence). The CDR3 DNA follows: TGTGCCACGACAGGGTTGCACTATGGCTACACCTTC. Protein: CATTGLHYGYTF. The full variable domain, with the rest looked up from reference TRBV19 and TRBJ1-2, is DGGITQSPKYLFRKEGQNVTLSCEQNLNHDAMYWYRQDPGQGLRLIYYSQIVNDFQKGDIAEGYSVSREKKESFPLTVTSAQKNPTAFYLCATTGLHYGYTFGSGTRLTVV.

The chain combines TRBV9 with TRBJ2-7; D not resolved. V was trimmed by 4 bases and J by 5 bases, leaving 19 bases between them. The CDR3 runs 15 residues. Germline V gives CDR1 SGDLS, CDR2 YYNGEE. For the CDR3, the DNA is TGTGCCAGCAGCAGAGGCCAGTCCGCGGCCCACGAGCAGTACTTC. The encoded protein is CASSRGQSAAHEQYF.

This clone appeared once. The J gene is TRBJ2-5, the V gene TRBV25-1; TRBD1 agrees at 7 bases. Unmatched junction bases numbered 4, after V lost 2 bases and J lost 1 base. From germline, CDR1 is MGHDK and CDR2 SYGVNS. This CDR3 is 15 amino acids long. CDR3 bases: TGTGCCAGCAGTGAACCCAGACAGGGCCAAGAGACCCAGTACTTC. Encoded protein: CASSEPRQGQETQYF.

The CDR3 here is CAGMGLAGVGGELFF. The DNA of the CDR3 is TGTGCCGGCATGGGACTAGCGGGAGTTGGCGGGGAGCTGTTTTTT. The J gene is TRBJ2-2, the V gene TRBV6-6, with TRBD2 identical over 14 bases. Germline V gene sequence: CDR1 MNHNY, CDR2 SVGAGI (reference sequence). The CDR3 extends over 15 amino acids. Trimming at V came to 11 bases and at J to 7 bases, leaving 9 bases not matched to a gene.

V is TRBV2 and J is TRBJ2-4; perhaps TRBD2 as D (6 bases). The CDR3 totals 19 residues. Germline V gene sequence: CDR1 SNHLY, CDR2 FYNNEI. Trimming shortened V by 6 bases and J by 0 bases, and 24 bases separated the two germline ends. The CDR3 spells CASRPSRGRSEGAKNIQYF. CDR3 nucleotides: TGTGCCAGCAGGCCATCCCGCGGGCGTTCGGAGGGAGCCAAAAACATTCAGTACTTC.

The rearrangement links TRBV5-6 to TRBJ1-2, with D hard to call. Germline V lookup: CDR1 SGHDT, CDR2 YYEEEE. V was cut by 4 bases and J by 5 bases, with 12 bases left in between. The CDR3 length is 13 residues. DNA of the CDR3: TGTGCCAGCAGCATCCCCCCCCTATATGGCTACACCTTC. Amino acid sequence: CASSIPPLYGYTF.

This chain connects TRBV5-4 to TRBJ2-7; TRBD2 matches 11 bases. Germline lookup yields CDR1 SGHNT and CDR2 YYREEE (reference sequence). The CDR3 has 16 amino acids. Trimming removed 1 base from V and 5 bases from J; junction bases left unmatched: 8. The CDR3 sequence is CASSLLAGGEVHEQYF. The CDR3 coding sequence is TGTGCCAGCAGCTTGTTAGCGGGAGGGGAGGTCCACGAGCAGTACTTC.

This clone was recorded only once. The rearrangement joins TRBV5-1 to TRBJ1-4; D gene unclear. Per germline, CDR1 SGHRS and CDR2 YFSETQ. Trimming took off 5 bases at V and 5 bases at J, with 7 bases between the two ends. The CDR3 is made up of 12 amino acids. The CDR3 nucleotides read TGCGCCAGCAGGTCGTCGAATGAAAAACTGTTTTTT. Encoded protein: CASRSSNEKLFF.

The rearrangement uses TRBV21-1 and TRBJ1-2; whether TRBD1, the table's D call, matches the DNA was not checked. TRBV21-1 is given as a pseudogene. This CDR3 has 14 residues. This chain's CDR3 is CASTSSRDNYGYTF. The CDR3 DNA follows: TGTGCCAGCACTTCCTCCAGGGATAACTATGGCTACACCTTC.

The genes are TRBV5-4 and TRBJ2-3; TRBD2 is a possible D gene (5 bases). The length of the CDR3 is 17 residues. Trimming removed 0 bases from V and 3 bases from J, with 17 bases in between. Germline assignment: CDR1 SGHNT and CDR2 YYREEE (reference sequence). Written as DNA, the CDR3 is TGTGCCAGCAGCTTGGGGAAATGGACTCGGGGTACAGATACGCAGTATTTT. Its translation: CASSLGKWTRGTDTQYF.

This chain uses TRBV28 with TRBJ1-5, with a possible D match to TRBD1 (6 bases). Trimming pared 7 bases from V and 0 bases from J, leaving 22 bases between. The CDR3 runs to 18 residues. Germline lookup yields CDR1 MDHEN and CDR2 SYDVKM. CDR3 nucleotide sequence: TGTGCCAGCACCCCCACTGGGACAAGGGGCGTTAGCAATCAGCCCCAGCATTTT. This gives the protein CASTPTGTRGVSNQPQHF.

The V gene is TRBV6-5, the J gene TRBJ1-2; 11 nucleotides align to TRBD1. There are 15 residues in the CDR3. V was pared by 6 bases and J by 8 bases, with 11 bases of the junction left unmatched. Germline V CDR1 and CDR2: MNHEY, SVGAGI. CDR3 DNA sequence: TGTGCCAGCAGCGCGGAGGGACAGGGGGTAGGAGGCTACACCTTC. Protein sequence: CASSAEGQGVGGYTF.

The chain is built from TRBV4-3 and TRBJ2-2, with D possibly matching TRBD2 (5 bases). CDR3 length: 15 amino acids. With 0 bases removed from V and 6 bases from J, the gap between germline ends came to 11 bases. From germline, CDR1 is LGHNA and CDR2 YSLEER. CDR3 coding DNA: TGCGCCAGCAGCCAAGACCCCGGGGTCCCCGGGGAGCTGTTTTTT. Amino acids: CASSQDPGVPGELFF.

The genes are TRBV25-1 and TRBJ2-3, with TRBD1 matching 9 bases. Per the germline V gene, CDR1 is MGHDK and CDR2 is SYGVNS. The CDR3 runs to 14 residues. The V gene end was trimmed by 5 bases and the J gene end by 3 bases; junction bases not matched to a gene: 3. CDR3 loop: CASSPGTGTDTQYF. The CDR3 nucleotides are TGTGCCAGCAGTCCTGGGACAGGGACAGATACGCAGTATTTT.

This chain connects TRBV5-4 to TRBJ1-1; possible D gene TRBD1, 5 bases. The CDR3 is 14 residues long. Germline V gene lookup returns CDR1 SGHNT and CDR2 YYREEE (reference sequence). CDR3: CVVAGVGRDTEAFF. Here the CDR3 DNA reads TGTGTCGTAGCGGGGGTTGGCAGAGACACTGAAGCTTTCTTT.

In its sample, this clone was seen once. The chain carries TRBV5-1 and TRBJ1-2; D is possibly TRBD1 (6 bases). The germline gives CDR1 SGHRS, CDR2 YFSETQ. The CDR3 is 14 residues long. V dropped 3 bases and J dropped 4 bases, with 13 bases sitting between them. The CDR3 loop reads CASSWSGDGYGYTF. The CDR3 coding sequence is TGCGCCAGCAGCTGGTCAGGGGACGGCTATGGCTACACCTTC.

This chain links TRBV6-6 with TRBJ2-3; D is possibly TRBD2 (5 bases). V lost 6 bases to trimming and J lost 4 bases, with 8 bases between them. This CDR3 is 12 amino acids long. Germline loops: CDR1 MNHNY, CDR2 SVGAGI (reference sequence). CDR3 sequence reads: CASRISADTQYF. CDR3 DNA sequence: TGTGCCAGCAGAATTAGCGCAGATACGCAGTATTTT.

V usage is TRBV19 and J usage is TRBJ1-5, with TRBD1 as a possible D gene (6 bases). V was trimmed by 7 bases and J by 4 bases, leaving 8 bases between them. The germline gives CDR1 LNHDA, CDR2 SQIVND (reference sequence). The CDR3 contains 12 residues. The chain's CDR3 is CASNQGNQPQHF. CDR3 DNA sequence: TGTGCCAGTAATCAGGGGAATCAGCCCCAGCATTTT.

The V and J genes are TRBV4-3 and TRBJ1-1; a weak D match, TRBD1 (5 bases). Looked up from germline, CDR1 is LGHNA and CDR2 is YSLEER. V dropped 0 bases and J dropped 1 base, with 15 bases sitting between them. The CDR3 totals 17 residues. The CDR3: CASSQDGAGKKNTEAFF. For the CDR3, the DNA is TGCGCCAGCAGCCAAGATGGGGCAGGGAAAAAGAACACTGAAGCTTTCTTT.

V gene TRBV4-2 combines with J gene TRBJ1-4, with D possibly being TRBD1 (6 bases). CDR1 is LGHNA, CDR2 YNFKEQ, per germline. The CDR3 covers 13 residues. Trimming stripped 1 base from V and 7 bases from J, with 7 bases between. The chain's CDR3 is CASSQGGGEKLFF. CDR3 DNA sequence: TGTGCCAGCAGCCAAGGAGGGGGTGAAAAACTGTTTTTT.

This clone was detected only once. The chain is built from TRBV5-6 and TRBJ2-1, with D possibly being TRBD2 (5 bases). CDR1 SGHDT and CDR2 YYEEEE come from the germline V gene. The V and J ends lost 0 bases and 7 bases respectively, with 8 bases between them. CDR3 length: 13 residues. The CDR3 sequence is CASSLARGNEQFF. The CDR3 region has the DNA TGTGCCAGCAGCTTGGCCCGGGGTAATGAGCAGTTCTTC.

The chain links TRBV6-6 to TRBJ1-1; no firm D call. This CDR3 region has 13 residues. V was trimmed by 4 bases and J by 0 bases, leaving 6 bases between them. In germline, CDR1 is MNHNY, CDR2 SVGAGI (reference sequence). The CDR3 coding sequence is TGTGCCAGCAGTTCCCACATGAACACTGAAGCTTTCTTT. Protein: CASSSHMNTEAFF.

This clone was detected only once. CDR3 region: CATQTGTALSSYNEQFF. The CDR3 DNA sequence: TGTGCCACCCAGACCGGGACAGCTCTAAGCTCCTACAATGAGCAGTTCTTC. This chain links TRBV19 with TRBJ2-1; TRBD1 aligns across 7 bases. CDR3 length equals 17 residues. The germline gives CDR1 LNHDA, CDR2 SQIVND (reference sequence). Trimming cost V 10 bases and J 0 bases; bases outside gene matches: 15.

The chain joins TRBV28 to TRBJ1-1, with 8 bases fitting TRBD1. CDR3 length equals 13 residues. Trimming removed 3 bases from V and 8 bases from J; junction bases left unmatched: 5. The germline CDR1 and CDR2 sequences are MDHEN and SYDVKM. The CDR3 loop is CASSFTDRAEAFF. Here the CDR3 DNA reads TGTGCCAGCAGTTTCACGGACAGGGCGGAAGCTTTCTTT.

The V call is TRBV5-6, the J call TRBJ2-2, with 7 bases aligning to TRBD1. The trim removed 4 bases at V and 7 bases at J, leaving 16 bases unmatched. Germline lookup yields CDR1 SGHDT and CDR2 YYEEEE. The CDR3 loop spans 17 amino acids. CDR3 DNA: TGTGCCAGCAGCGTGACAGGGTGGCGACCGTCGGGCGGGGAGCTGTTTTTT. Its translation: CASSVTGWRPSGGELFF.

The chain joins TRBV7-9 to TRBJ2-2; 7 bases line up with TRBD1. Germline loops: CDR1 SEHNR, CDR2 FQNEAQ (reference sequence). The CDR3 extends over 17 amino acids. V gave up 2 bases and J gave up 0 bases; unmatched junction bases: 6. The chain's CDR3 is CASSLLQGVSNTGELFF. CDR3 sequence (DNA): TGTGCCAGCAGCTTACTCCAGGGGGTTTCGAACACCGGGGAGCTGTTTTTT.

CDR3 DNA sequence: TGCAGCTTCAACAGGGGCACTGAAGCTTTCTTT. Its translation: CSFNRGTEAFF. This chain joins TRBV29-1 and TRBJ1-1; the match to TRBD1 covers 7 bases. V shed 8 bases and J 4 bases; nucleotides not matched to a gene: 4. There are 11 residues in the CDR3. In germline, CDR1 is SQVTM, CDR2 ANQGSEA.

The chain recombines TRBV7-9 with TRBJ1-5, with TRBD1 matching 8 bases. This CDR3 comprises 18 residues. Per germline, CDR1 SEHNR and CDR2 FQNEAQ (reference sequence). V gave up 2 bases and J gave up 4 bases; unmatched junction bases: 13. DNA for the CDR3: TGTGCCAGCAGCTTATTTGTTAGGAGGACAGGGCTGAATCAGCCCCAGCATTTT. Protein: CASSLFVRRTGLNQPQHF.

The CDR3: CASSARSRVGQPQHF. The CDR3 DNA is TGTGCCAGCAGTGCTCGGAGCAGGGTCGGTCAGCCCCAGCATTTT. The gene calls are TRBV6-1 and TRBJ1-5; perhaps TRBD1 as D (5 bases). Per germline, CDR1 MNHNS and CDR2 SASEGT. The V end lost 4 bases, the J end lost 6 bases, and 16 bases lay between the germline ends. The CDR3 loop spans 15 amino acids.

J is TRBJ2-1 and V is TRBV29-1; 11 positions agree with TRBD2. Per germline, CDR1 SQVTM and CDR2 ANQGSEA. This CDR3 region has 14 residues. V shed 7 bases and J 4 bases; nucleotides not matched to a gene: 6. CDR3 in amino acids: CSGKTSGNYNEQFF. DNA of the CDR3: TGCAGCGGGAAGACTAGCGGGAATTACAATGAGCAGTTCTTC.

For the CDR3, the DNA is TGCGCCAGCAGCGCAGGGGATACCTACAATGAGCAGTTCTTC. Translated, it gives CASSAGDTYNEQFF. V is TRBV5-1 and J is TRBJ2-1; TRBD1 might be the D (6 bases). With 4 bases removed from V and 2 bases from J, the gap between germline ends came to 10 bases. Germline V gene lookup returns CDR1 SGHRS and CDR2 YFSETQ. CDR3 length equals 14 residues.

The chain recombines TRBV9 with TRBJ1-3; D gene ambiguous. The CDR3 runs 16 residues. CDR1 SGDLS and CDR2 YYNGEE come from the germline V gene. The V end was cut by 4 bases, the J end by 0 bases, with 14 bases between. The DNA for the CDR3 is TGTGCCAGCAGCCCCAGCGGCCAGAGCTCTGGAAACACCATATATTTT. This sequence encodes CASSPSGQSSGNTIYF.